What follows describes a single T cell receptor (beta chain). The data were taken from a study of blood T cell repertoires in COVID-19. About the research overall: Sample material is recorded as cDNA or gDNA derived from T cells, B-cell-depleted T cells, or PBMCs.

J lost 4 bases, V lost 4 bases, and 1 base had no gene match. The CDR3 covers 14 residues. Germline values: CDR1 SNHLY, CDR2 FYNNEI. Sequencing was performed with immunoSEQ multiplex PCR; in TCRdb, only in-frame clones are kept and a portion is missing. The sample shows a few hundred thousand clones, about four fifths of them seen only once. The genes are TRBV2 and TRBJ2-1; TRBD2 agrees at 10 bases. This clonotype was obtained from a man aged 50-59 years with active or convalescent COVID-19. Material: peripheral blood. CDR3 protein: CASSGTSGYNEQFF. CDR3 sequence (DNA): TGTGCCAGCAGTGGGACTAGCGGTTACAATGAGCAGTTCTTC. The full variable domain, in which reference TRBV2 and TRBJ2-1 provide the parts outside the CDR3, is EPEVTQTPSHQVTQMGQEVILRCVPISNHLYFYWYRQILGQKVEFLVSFYNNEISEKSEIFDDQFSVERPDGSNFTLKIRSTKLEDSAMYFCASSGTSGYNEQFFGPGTRLTVL.